This TCR beta chain was captured in a study of cytomegalovirus exposure and HLA in healthy donors. PCR employed 60 Vbeta and 13 Jbeta primers. The method was immunoSEQ multiplex PCR; TCRdb's version includes in-frame clones alone and lacks a portion of them. The table shows 95,000 to 120,000 clones, with over 55% occurring only once. J gave up 4 bases and V 7 bases, and 3 bases lay outside the gene matches. The germline CDR1 and CDR2 sequences are SQVTM and ANQGSEA. This CDR3 is 13 amino acids long. Sequenced input: PBMCs. V and J are TRBV29-1 and TRBJ2-3, with 12 bases identical to TRBD2. The receptor was isolated from a man between 18 and 29 years old in good health and CMV-seropositive. This chain's CDR3 is CSASGGVPDTQYF. DNA for the CDR3: TGCAGCGCTAGCGGGGGGGTTCCAGATACGCAGTATTTT.